The clone carrying this TCR beta chain was recorded a few times. This sample was included in a study of beta chain features in type 1 diabetes. On the study more broadly: No age, gender or cell yield differences were seen between patients and healthy donors.

Expressed TCRB transcripts got sequenced, as all isolated RNA was reverse transcribed. Method: immunoSEQ multiplex PCR; TCRdb's copy keeps in-frame clones and lacks some. The profile shows under 150,000 clones, 6.9% of them singletons. The source of this sequence is a woman aged 25 to 39 in good health. Sequenced: central memory CD4+ T cells from blood.

The CDR3 DNA is TGCGCCAGCAGCTTGAGACTAGCGGGAGGGTCGAACGGGGAGCTGTTTTTT. This encodes CASSLRLAGGSNGELFF. The rearrangement uses TRBV5-1 and TRBJ2-2, with TRBD2 identical over 14 bases. Germline values: CDR1 SGHRS, CDR2 YFSETQ. The V gene end was trimmed by 1 base and the J gene end by 7 bases; junction bases not matched to a gene: 6. CDR3 length: 17 amino acids.